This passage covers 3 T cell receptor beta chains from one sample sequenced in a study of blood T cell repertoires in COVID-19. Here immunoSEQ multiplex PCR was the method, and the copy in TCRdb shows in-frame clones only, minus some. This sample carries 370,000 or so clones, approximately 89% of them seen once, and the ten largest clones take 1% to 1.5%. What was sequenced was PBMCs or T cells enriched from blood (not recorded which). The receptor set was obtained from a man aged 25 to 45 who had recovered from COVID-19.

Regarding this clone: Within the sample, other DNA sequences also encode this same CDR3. The CDR3 region has the DNA TGTGCCATCAGTGAGTCGGGGGGGCCAAATGAAAAACTGTTTTTT. This codes for CAISESGGPNEKLFF. V usage is TRBV10-3 and J usage is TRBJ1-4; D is perhaps TRBD1 (6 bases). The CDR3 is 15 amino acids. V was shortened by 0 bases and J by 5 bases, with 10 bases between the two germline ends. Germline V gives CDR1 ENHRY, CDR2 SYGVKD.

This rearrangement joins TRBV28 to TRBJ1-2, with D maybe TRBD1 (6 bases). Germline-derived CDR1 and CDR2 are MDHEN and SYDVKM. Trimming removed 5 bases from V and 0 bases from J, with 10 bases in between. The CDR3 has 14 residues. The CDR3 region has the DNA TGTGCCAGCAGTACACAGGGTCCTAACTATGGCTACACCTTC. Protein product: CASSTQGPNYGYTF.

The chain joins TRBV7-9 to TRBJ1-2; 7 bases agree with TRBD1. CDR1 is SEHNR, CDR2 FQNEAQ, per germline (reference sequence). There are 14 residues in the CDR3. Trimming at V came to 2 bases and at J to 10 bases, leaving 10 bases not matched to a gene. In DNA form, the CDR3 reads TGTGCCAGCAGCTTAACGGGACAGTTAGGCCCCTACACCTTC. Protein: CASSLTGQLGPYTF.